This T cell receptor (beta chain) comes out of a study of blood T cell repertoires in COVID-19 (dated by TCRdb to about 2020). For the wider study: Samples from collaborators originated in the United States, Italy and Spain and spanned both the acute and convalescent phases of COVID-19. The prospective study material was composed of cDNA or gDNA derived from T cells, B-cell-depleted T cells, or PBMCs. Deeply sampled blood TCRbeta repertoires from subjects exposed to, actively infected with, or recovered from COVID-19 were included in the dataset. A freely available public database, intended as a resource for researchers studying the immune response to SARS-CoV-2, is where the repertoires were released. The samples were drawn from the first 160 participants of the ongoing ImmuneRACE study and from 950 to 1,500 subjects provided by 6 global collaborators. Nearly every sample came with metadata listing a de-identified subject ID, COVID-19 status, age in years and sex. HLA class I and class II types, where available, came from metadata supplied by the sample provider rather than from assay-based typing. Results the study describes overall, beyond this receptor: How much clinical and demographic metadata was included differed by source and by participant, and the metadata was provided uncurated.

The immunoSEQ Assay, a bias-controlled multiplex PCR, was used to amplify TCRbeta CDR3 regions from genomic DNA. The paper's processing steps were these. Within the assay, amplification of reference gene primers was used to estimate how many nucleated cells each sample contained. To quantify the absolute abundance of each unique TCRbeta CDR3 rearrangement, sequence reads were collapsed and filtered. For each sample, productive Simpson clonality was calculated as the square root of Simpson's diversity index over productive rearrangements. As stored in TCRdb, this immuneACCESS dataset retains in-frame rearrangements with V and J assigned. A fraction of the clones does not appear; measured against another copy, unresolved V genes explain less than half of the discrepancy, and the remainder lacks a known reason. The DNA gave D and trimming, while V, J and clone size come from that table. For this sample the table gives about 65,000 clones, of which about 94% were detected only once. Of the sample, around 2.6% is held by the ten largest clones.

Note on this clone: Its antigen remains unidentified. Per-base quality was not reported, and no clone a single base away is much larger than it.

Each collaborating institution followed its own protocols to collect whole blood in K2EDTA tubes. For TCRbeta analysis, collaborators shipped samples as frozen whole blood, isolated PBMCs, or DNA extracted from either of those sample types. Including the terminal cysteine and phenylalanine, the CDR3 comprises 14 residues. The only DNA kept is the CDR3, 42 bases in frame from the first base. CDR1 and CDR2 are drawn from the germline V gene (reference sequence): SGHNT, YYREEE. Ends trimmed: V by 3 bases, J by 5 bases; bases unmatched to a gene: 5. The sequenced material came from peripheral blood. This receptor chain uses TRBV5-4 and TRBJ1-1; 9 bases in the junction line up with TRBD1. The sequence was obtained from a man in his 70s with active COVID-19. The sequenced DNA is TGTGCCAGCAGCTGGGACAGGGCTGTAACTGAAGCTTTCTTT. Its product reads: CASSWDRAVTEAFF. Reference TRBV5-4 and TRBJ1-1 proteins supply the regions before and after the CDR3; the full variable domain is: ETGVTQSPTHLIKTRGQQVTLRCSSQSGHNTVSWYQQALGQGPQFIFQYYREEENGRGNFPPRFSGLQFPNYSSELNVNALELDDSALYLCASSWDRAVTEAFFGQGTRLTVV.